This T cell receptor beta chain stems from a study of T cells in Graves' hyperthyroidism and ophthalmopathy. Turning to the study itself: Peripheral blood was acquired at first diagnosis, ahead of any therapy whatsoever.

The CDR3 totals 18 residues. V dropped 6 bases and J dropped 5; count of bases not matched to a gene: 14. The germline V gene encodes CDR1 MNHEY and CDR2 SMNVEV (reference sequence). Patients having uncontrolled infection, another autoimmune disease, pregnancy or lactation were not included. RNA transcripts gave rise to amplified TCR beta CDR3 regions. The study used the HTBI primer set for a first-round RT-PCR of the TCR CDR3. TCRdb fed the multiplex PCR reads into MiXCR, producing one record per CDR3 protein. The repertoire holds hundreds of thousands of distinct CDR3 sequences, approximately 13% seen once, with 5.8% in the top ten. Study conclusions and caveats: Ophthalmopathy was distinguished from stable hyperthyroidism by 13 V-J signatures. Blood also held most thyroid clonotypes expanded beyond 0.001.

This clonotype was seen ten or more times. Its antigen remains unidentified. The sequencing input was blood. J is TRBJ2-5 and V is TRBV27; 14 nucleotides align to TRBD2. The sequence came from a woman between 25 and 40 years old with Graves' hyperthyroidism that later progressed to Graves' ophthalmopathy. CDR3 sequence (DNA): TGTGCCAGCAGCAACCCGGGACTAGCGGGAGCCCTTGGGGAGACCCAGTACTTC. Encoded protein: CASSNPGLAGALGETQYF.